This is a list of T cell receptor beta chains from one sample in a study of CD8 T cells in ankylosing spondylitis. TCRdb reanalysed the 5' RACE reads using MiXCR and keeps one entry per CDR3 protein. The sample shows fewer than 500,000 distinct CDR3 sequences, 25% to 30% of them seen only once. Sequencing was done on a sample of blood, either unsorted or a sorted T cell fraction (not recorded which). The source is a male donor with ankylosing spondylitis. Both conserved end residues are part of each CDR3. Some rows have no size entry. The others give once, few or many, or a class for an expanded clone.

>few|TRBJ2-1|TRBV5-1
CASNTGLSSYNEQFF
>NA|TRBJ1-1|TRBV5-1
CASSASTGGTEAFF
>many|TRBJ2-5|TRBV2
CASIQQGQWETQYF
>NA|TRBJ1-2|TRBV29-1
CSVEQGNYGYTF
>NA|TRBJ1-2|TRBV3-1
CASSPSGRTIGYTF
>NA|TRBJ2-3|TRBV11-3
CASKGEGDTQYF
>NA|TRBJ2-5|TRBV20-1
CSAQETGIETQYF
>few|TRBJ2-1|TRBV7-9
CASSPAGGQGINEQFF
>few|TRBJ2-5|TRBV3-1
CASRPRSYQETQYF
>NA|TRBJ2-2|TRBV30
CAWRGGDTGELFF
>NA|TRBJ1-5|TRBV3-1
CASSRGQLSNQPQHF
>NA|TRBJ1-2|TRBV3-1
CASSQGRHYGYTF
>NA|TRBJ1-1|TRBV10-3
CAISESSGLGTEAFF
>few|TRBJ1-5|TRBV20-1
CSARALVANQPQHF
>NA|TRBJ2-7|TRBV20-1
CSARDRRLGDYEQYF
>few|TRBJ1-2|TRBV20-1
CSAGTGVAQFYGYTF
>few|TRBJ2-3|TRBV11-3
CASSLKAGNRDTQYF
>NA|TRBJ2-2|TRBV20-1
CSASGRPGSCFF
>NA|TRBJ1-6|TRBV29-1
CSVEEGDINSPLHF
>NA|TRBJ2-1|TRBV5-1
CASSLSGGKNEQFF
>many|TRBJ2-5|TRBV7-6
CASSFSGEETQYF
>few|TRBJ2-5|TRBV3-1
CASSHRGEETQYF
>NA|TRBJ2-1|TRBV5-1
CASSLRPSQGYNEQFF
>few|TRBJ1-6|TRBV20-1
CSASIEGSDSPLHF
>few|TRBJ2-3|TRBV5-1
CASSLRHYTDTQYF
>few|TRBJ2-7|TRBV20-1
CSAPRDDEQYF
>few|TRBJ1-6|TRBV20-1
CSARPGTDNSPLHF
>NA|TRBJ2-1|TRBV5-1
CASSPEVGNPSNNEQFF
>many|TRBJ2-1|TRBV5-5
CASSSLAASRGEQFF
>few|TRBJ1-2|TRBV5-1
CASSQDQGTANYGYTF
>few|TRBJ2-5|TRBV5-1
CASSSRRAGDGETQYF
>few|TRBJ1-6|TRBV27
CASSSTGVTYNSPLHF
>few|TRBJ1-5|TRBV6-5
CASSYGPDRRGQPQHF
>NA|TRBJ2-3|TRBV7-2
CASSPTGTSRTQYF
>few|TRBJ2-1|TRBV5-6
CASSLSAWKEFDEQFF